Detailed here is one T cell receptor (beta chain). The specificity of this receptor is unknown. No quality values exist for individual bases; no much larger clone is one base distant. This entry belongs to a study of B cell selection in AIRE deficiency (dated by TCRdb to 2018 to 2020). Study-wide context: Researchers compared TCRbeta repertoires of sorted blood CD4+ conventional T cells and regulatory T cells in AIRE-deficient patients with those in healthy controls. The TCR-sequenced cohort comprised about 5 AIRE-deficient APECED patients and about 5 healthy control donors.

TCRbeta chain sequencing was performed with the immunoSEQ platform. In the original analysis: When Treg repertoires were pooled, patients gave 60,000 or so distinct TCRbeta sequences, while healthy donors gave 9.56x10^4. Treg TCRbeta sequences found in two or more individuals were defined as public, and these public Treg TCRbeta sequences were then searched for in Tconv repertoires. To test for differences between groups, Mann-Whitney U tests with Bonferroni-Dunn correction were run in GraphPad Prism 7.03. In its TCRdb copy, this immuneACCESS table keeps in-frame sequences only and misses some clones. Where compared with another copy, unresolved V genes explain less than half of these, and the others have no known cause. That table gives V, J and clone size, and the DNA gave D and trimming. The sample table lists around 26,000 clones, around 92% of them with a count of one. The ten largest account for around 1.1% of the sample.

The study at large found these results: About 30.6% of the Treg TCRbeta sequences shared among healthy donors were detected in patient Tconv cells, suggesting that Treg-biased clones are diverted into the Tconv compartment. Shorter CDR3s were found in shared Treg sequences, reflecting a bias toward rearrangements containing few non-templated nucleotide insertions. Tconv and Treg cells from AIRE-deficient patients showed TCRBV gene usage, CDR3 length and TCR diversity similar to those of healthy donors. Among approximately 3,500 shared Treg TCRbeta sequences, 30% to 35% were found to be shared only among healthy donors and roughly 8.7% only among patients, suggesting that Treg selection is less efficient in the absence of AIRE. Sequencing covered only TCRbeta chains, and 36.6% of shared healthy-donor Treg sequences were also present in healthy Tconv, possibly due to differing TCRalpha chains.

For sorting, regulatory T cells were defined as CD4+CD25hiCD127low/negative cells. Control samples came from healthy donors unrelated to the patients. Tconv and Treg cells for TCRbeta sequencing were sorted on a FACSAria flow cytometer. Sorted cells were collected into 5-ml round-bottom polystyrene tubes, and dry cell pellets were frozen at -80°C before sequencing. Trimming takes 5 bases off V and 2 bases off J; junction bases not matched to a gene: 5. The CDR3 spans 15 residues, from the cysteine through the phenylalanine. Left in the record is the CDR3 DNA by itself, 45 bases read in frame from the first base. The germline V gene supplies CDR1 SNHLY and CDR2 FYNNEI.

This clonotype was sampled from a human donor in good health. Sequences were obtained from CD4+CD25+ Tregs sorted from PBMCs. The V gene is TRBV2 and the J gene is TRBJ2-5; a stretch of 10 junction bases matches TRBD1. The CDR3 region: CASSTRTGGQETQYF. The bases are TGTGCCAGCAGTACCCGGACAGGGGGTCAAGAGACCCAGTACTTC. The CDR3, completed at both ends by the reference TRBV2 and TRBJ2-5 genes, gives the full variable domain EPEVTQTPSHQVTQMGQEVILRCVPISNHLYFYWYRQILGQKVEFLVSFYNNEISEKSEIFDDQFSVERPDGSNFTLKIRSTKLEDSAMYFCASSTRTGGQETQYFGPGTRLLVL.